A single TCR beta chain is shown here with its context. This sample stems from a study of radiation and T cells in renal cell carcinoma. Using immunoSEQ multiplex PCR, the repertoire was profiled, and TCRdb retains in-frame clones only, with some absent. The sample holds about 49,000 clones, 65% to 90% seen once. Time point defined: baseline pretreatment blood. Documented treatment: 15 Gy SBRT to primary tumor, nephrectomy 4 weeks later. Trimming cost V 4 bases and J 5 bases; bases outside gene matches: 2. This CDR3 is 14 amino acids long. Germline V gives CDR1 LGHNA, CDR2 YNFKEQ. This specimen consisted of blood, obtained from a patient whose treatment included radiotherapy and nephrectomy. The chain combines TRBV4-2 with TRBJ2-2; 9 bases fit TRBD2. This TCR was sampled from a woman in her seventies with renal cell carcinoma. CDR3 sequence reads: CASSPTSGTGELFF. As DNA, the CDR3 is TGTGCCAGCAGCCCGACTAGCGGTACCGGGGAGCTGTTTTTT.